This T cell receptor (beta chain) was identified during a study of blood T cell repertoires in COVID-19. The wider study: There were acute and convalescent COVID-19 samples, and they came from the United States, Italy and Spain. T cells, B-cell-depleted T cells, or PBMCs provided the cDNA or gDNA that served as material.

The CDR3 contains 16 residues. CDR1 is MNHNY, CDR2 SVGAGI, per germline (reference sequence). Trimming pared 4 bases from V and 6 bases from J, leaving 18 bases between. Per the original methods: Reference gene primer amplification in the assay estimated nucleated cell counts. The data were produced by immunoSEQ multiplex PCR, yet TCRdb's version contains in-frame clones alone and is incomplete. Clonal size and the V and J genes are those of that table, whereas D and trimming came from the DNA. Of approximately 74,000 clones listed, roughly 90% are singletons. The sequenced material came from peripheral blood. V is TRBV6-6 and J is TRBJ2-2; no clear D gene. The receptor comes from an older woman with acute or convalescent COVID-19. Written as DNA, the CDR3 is TGTGCCAGCAGTTCACAATCGAAGGTGGGCGCCGGGGAGCTGTTTTTT. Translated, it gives CASSSQSKVGAGELFF.